These 22 T cell receptor beta chains originate from one sample sequenced in a study of T cells in Graves' hyperthyroidism and ophthalmopathy (dated by TCRdb to about 2019). Libraries came from multiplex PCR. The sequencer was an Illumina HiSeq 2000. Amplification of TCR beta CDR3 regions was carried out from RNA transcripts. The TCR CDR3 was subjected to a first round of RT-PCR using the HTBI primer set and the Qiagen OneStep RT-PCR kit. TCRdb reanalyzed the raw reads on its own, using fastp at Q25 for trimming and MiXCR for clone calling, and kept in-frame beta chains. Rows with one shared CDR3 protein collapse into an entry with the most common genes and DNA. The sample table shows a few hundred thousand distinct CDR3 sequences, and around 13% are seen once. The ten largest make up 20% of the sample. Sequences were obtained from blood. Receptors were obtained from a woman in her twenties or thirties with Graves' ophthalmopathy.

This clonotype was seen many times. J is TRBJ2-7 and V is TRBV19; 10 bases align to TRBD1. CDR3 length: 16 amino acids. Trimming took 3 bases from V and 3 from J; bases not matched to a gene: 8. Germline CDR1 LNHDA, CDR2 SQIVND (reference sequence). CDR3 region: CASSILGTGDGYEQYF. CDR3 nucleotide sequence: TGTGCCAGTAGTATCCTCGGGACAGGGGACGGCTACGAGCAGTACTTC.

This clonotype was recorded many times. The chain employs TRBV6-1 and TRBJ2-1; D is perhaps TRBD2 (6 bases). V lost 8 bases to trimming and J lost 2 bases, with 13 bases between them. The CDR3 totals 14 residues. Germline V gene sequence: CDR1 MNHNS, CDR2 SASEGT. The CDR3 nucleotides are TGTGCCAGCGGGCGGGGAGCAACCTACAATGAGCAGTTCTTC. Encoded protein: CASGRGATYNEQFF.

This clonotype was detected many times. The rearrangement links TRBV2 to TRBJ1-1; D possibly corresponds to TRBD1 (6 bases). Trimming pared 6 bases from V and 4 bases from J, leaving 15 bases between. This CDR3 has 14 residues. Germline-derived CDR1 and CDR2 are SNHLY and FYNNEI. The CDR3 DNA follows: TGTGCCAGCAGGCGGGACACGCCGGGCACTGAAGCTTTCTTT. Translation gives CASRRDTPGTEAFF.

This clonotype was seen repeatedly, ten times or more. V usage is TRBV28 and J usage is TRBJ1-3; 7 bases agree with TRBD1. With 4 bases clipped from V and 0 bases from J, the junction kept 3 bases outside the gene matches. CDR3 length: 15 amino acids. The germline CDR1 and CDR2 sequences are MDHEN and SYDVKM. This CDR3 is CASSYRGSSGNTIYF. The CDR3 DNA reads as TGTGCCAGCAGTTACAGGGGAAGCTCTGGAAACACCATATATTTT.

At least ten counts were recorded for this clonotype. The V gene is TRBV5-1, the J gene TRBJ2-7; tentatively, D is TRBD1 (5 bases). Germline V gene sequence: CDR1 SGHRS, CDR2 YFSETQ. V gave up 4 bases and J gave up 3 bases, with 8 bases separating them. CDR3 length equals 12 residues. The CDR3 sequence is CASSLGRYEQYF. CDR3 coding DNA: TGCGCCAGCAGCCTGGGGCGCTACGAGCAGTACTTC.

This clonotype was counted only a few times. This sequence joins TRBV2 and TRBJ2-3; either TRBD1 or TRBD2 may supply D (5 bases each). Per the germline V gene, CDR1 is SNHLY and CDR2 is FYNNEI. There are 17 residues in the CDR3. V gave up 4 bases and J gave up 4 bases, with 21 bases separating them. CDR3 loop: CASSGDDRDLVADTQYF. In DNA, the CDR3 is TGTGCCAGCAGTGGAGACGACCGGGACCTGGTCGCAGATACGCAGTATTTT.

This clonotype was detected many times. This chain uses TRBV19 with TRBJ1-1, with D maybe TRBD1 (5 bases). Between the trimmed V and J ends, which lost 6 bases and 0 bases, there was a span of 14 bases. This CDR3 is built from 15 residues. Germline V lookup: CDR1 LNHDA, CDR2 SQIVND (reference sequence). CDR3: CASRPQGGMNTEAFF. The CDR3 DNA sequence: TGTGCCAGTAGACCGCAGGGCGGAATGAACACTGAAGCTTTCTTT.

This clonotype appeared many times. The genes are TRBV2 and TRBJ2-3; 8 nucleotides align to TRBD2. This CDR3 has 16 residues. The J segment lost 2 bases and the V segment lost 6 bases, leaving 10 bases of the junction unmatched. Germline-derived CDR1 and CDR2 are SNHLY and FYNNEI. The CDR3 reads CASREPGGRPTDTQYF. DNA of the CDR3: TGTGCCAGCAGGGAGCCGGGGGGGCGCCCCACAGATACGCAGTATTTT.

This clonotype was observed many times. The rearrangement uses TRBV18 and TRBJ2-3; D gene unclear. The germline V gene encodes CDR1 KGHSH and CDR2 LQKENI. V lost 3 bases and J 6 bases, leaving 19 bases between the germline ends. CDR3 length equals 16 residues. CDR3 amino acids: CASSPRPLDSSDTQYF. CDR3 nucleotides: TGTGCCAGCTCACCCCGGCCCTTGGATTCAAGTGATACGCAGTATTTT.

This rearrangement joins TRBV4-2 to TRBJ1-1, with D possibly TRBD1 on 5 matching bases. CDR3 size: 16 residues. Trimming took off 2 bases at V and 6 bases at J, with 19 bases between the two ends. Germline V gene lookup returns CDR1 LGHNA and CDR2 YNFKEQ. CDR3 bases: TGTGCCAGCAGCCAAATCATAGCCACCAGGGACGCTGAAGCTTTCTTT. It translates to CASSQIIATRDAEAFF.

This clonotype was detected a few times. A much larger clone lies a single base off, so this may be a read error. This rearrangement joins TRBV7-3 to TRBJ2-2; D possibly corresponds to TRBD2 (5 bases). The CDR3 length is 15 residues. Per the germline V gene, CDR1 is SGHTA and CDR2 is FQGTGA. The CDR3 DNA follows: TGTGCCAGCAGCTCACGTGCCCGGAACACCGGGGAGCAGTTTTTT. Translating gives CASSSRARNTGEQFF.

In this sample, this clonotype turned up many times. Here the CDR3 reads CASSSQLMGTDTQYF. The CDR3 DNA sequence: TGTGCCAGCAGTTCCCAGCTGATGGGCACAGATACGCAGTATTTT. This chain links TRBV2 with TRBJ2-3; D unclear. Trimming took 5 bases from V and 1 from J, leaving 13 bases between them. The CDR3 covers 15 residues. Germline CDR1 SNHLY, CDR2 FYNNEI.

This clonotype was seen repeatedly, ten times or more. This chain joins TRBV18 and TRBJ1-3; D call uncertain. The CDR3 runs to 16 residues. The ends were cut back, 0 bases at V and 1 base at J, with 10 bases in the middle. The germline V gene has CDR1 KGHSH and CDR2 LQKENI. CDR3: CASSPPRGGSGNTIYF. CDR3 nucleotide sequence: TGTGCCAGCTCACCACCGAGAGGAGGGTCTGGAAACACCATATATTTT. Together with reference TRBV18 and TRBJ1-3, the CDR3 gives the full variable domain: NAGVMQNPRHLVRRRGQEARLRCSPMKGHSHVYWYRQLPEEGLKFMVYLQKENIIDESGMPKERFSAEFPKEGPSILRIQQVVRGDSAAYFCASSPPRGGSGNTIYFGEGSWLTVV.

This clonotype was counted many times. V usage is TRBV9 and J usage is TRBJ2-7, with no clear D. V lost 0 bases, J lost 7 bases, and 14 bases lay in between. Germline assignment: CDR1 SGDLS and CDR2 YYNGEE. This CDR3 contains 14 residues. The chain's CDR3 is CASSVGGLGAEQYF. The DNA of the CDR3 is TGTGCCAGCAGCGTAGGCGGTCTCGGAGCTGAGCAGTACTTC.

The V gene is TRBV7-6, the J gene TRBJ2-2; D might be TRBD1 or TRBD2, each matching 7 bases. Between the trimmed V and J ends, which lost 3 bases and 6 bases, there was a span of 11 bases. Germline V gene lookup returns CDR1 SGHVS and CDR2 FNYEAQ. This CDR3 comprises 14 residues. Here the CDR3 reads CASSLQGGAGELFF. The CDR3, as DNA: TGTGCCAGCAGCTTGCAGGGGGGGGCCGGGGAGCTGTTTTTT.

This clonotype was detected a few times. The chain links TRBV29-1 to TRBJ1-2; the D gene is possibly TRBD1 (5 bases). The CDR3 sequence is 12 residues long. V was pared by 4 bases and J by 8 bases, with 14 bases between. CDR1 and CDR2 from the germline V gene are SQVTM and ANQGSEA. CDR3 nucleotides: TGCAGCGTTGTCAGGGCCGCGGGCGGCTACACCTTC. This encodes CSVVRAAGGYTF.

At least ten counts were recorded for this clonotype. The rearrangement links TRBV10-3 to TRBJ2-1; D uncertain. Trimming left V 3 bases short and J 4 bases short, with 7 bases between. Germline CDR1 is ENHRY and CDR2 is SYGVKD. This CDR3 contains 13 residues. The CDR3 DNA reads as TGTGCCATCAGTGAAACAGCATACAATGAGCAGTTCTTC. Translated, it gives CAISETAYNEQFF.

The chain combines TRBV27 with TRBJ1-2; no reliable D call. The CDR3 length is 12 residues. Deletions cut 10 bases from V and 2 bases from J, with 11 bases between. CDR1 is MNHEY, CDR2 SMNVEV, per germline (reference sequence). CDR3 sequence (DNA): TGTGCCACCAAAAGGCAGAACTATGGCTACACCTTC. Its protein is CATKRQNYGYTF.

This sequence joins TRBV6-1 and TRBJ1-6; D not certain. V was shortened by 6 bases and J by 6 bases, with 12 bases between the two germline ends. The CDR3 loop spans 14 amino acids. Germline V lookup: CDR1 MNHNS, CDR2 SASEGT. The CDR3 sequence: CASSFEQSNSPLHF. The DNA of the CDR3 is TGTGCCAGCAGCTTCGAACAATCTAATTCACCCCTCCACTTT.

V and J are TRBV2 and TRBJ2-7; D is possibly TRBD1 or TRBD2 (8 bases each). This CDR3 contains 19 residues. V gave up 6 bases and J gave up 0 bases, with 27 bases separating them. The germline CDR1 and CDR2 sequences are SNHLY and FYNNEI. CDR3 amino acids: CASRVLGQGSTSGSYEQYF. In nucleotides, the CDR3 is TGTGCCAGCAGAGTACTCGGACAGGGATCTACTAGCGGCTCCTACGAGCAGTACTTC.

The chain links TRBV7-9 to TRBJ2-3; TRBD2 agrees at 12 bases. The CDR3 extends over 16 amino acids. Looked up from germline, CDR1 is SEHNR and CDR2 is FQNEAQ (reference sequence). With 5 bases clipped from V and 5 bases from J, the junction kept 8 bases outside the gene matches. CDR3 DNA sequence: TGTGCCAGCAGCGGGTCTAGCGGGGGGGTGGTAGATACGCAGTATTTT. It codes for CASSGSSGGVVDTQYF.

This clonotype was counted between two and nine times. This chain links TRBV9 with TRBJ2-1; the D call may be TRBD1 or TRBD2 (7 bases each). Germline-derived CDR1 and CDR2 are SGDLS and YYNGEE. This CDR3 region has 14 residues. With 4 bases removed from V and 9 bases from J, the gap between germline ends came to 17 bases. The CDR3 DNA reads TGTGCCAGCAGCCCAGAGGGGGGGACAGTTGAGCAGTTCTTC. Translated: CASSPEGGTVEQFF.